This paragraph reports one TCR beta chain. Its antigen is as yet unknown. With 4 bases removed from V and 5 bases from J, the gap between germline ends came to 12 bases. Germline CDR1 reads SGHRS; CDR2 reads YFSETQ. The length of the CDR3 is 13 residues. This record comes from a study of T cell responses to AZD1222 COVID-19 vaccine. Overall study results and limits: Two AZD1222 administrations were followed by greater Spike-specific TCR breadth and depth. Distributed over spike, vaccine-associated CD4 TCRs predominated at 160-218 and 743-854.

Repertoires were generated with immunoSEQ multiplex PCR, while TCRdb's copy carries only in-frame clones and drops some. Of fewer than 200,000 clones listed, 85% to 95% are singletons. The source of this sequence is an adult who received the MenACWY meningococcal vaccine as a control. This material consisted of peripheral blood, taken 28 days after the second dose of the MenACWY control vaccine. The rearrangement links TRBV5-1 to TRBJ1-2, with a possible D match to TRBD1 (5 bases). The CDR3 coding sequence is TGCGCCAGCAGCGAGCAGGGCGGATATGGCTACACCTTC. Translated, it gives CASSEQGGYGYTF.